The present T cell receptor (beta chain) was sequenced within a study of blood T cell repertoires in COVID-19. Study information: The United States, Italy and Spain supplied acute and convalescent COVID-19 samples. From T cells, B-cell-depleted T cells, or PBMCs came the material, which was cDNA or gDNA.

The CDR3 runs 14 residues. V was pared by 5 bases and J by 10 bases, with 17 bases between. Germline CDR1 LNHDA, CDR2 SQIVND (reference sequence). In the original analysis: Cell counts per sample came from amplifying reference gene primers. Produced via immunoSEQ multiplex PCR; TCRdb's table is partial and in-frame only. V and J calls and clone size are copied from that table; D and trimming were computed from the DNA. The data hold 42,000 or so clones, with 81% observed a single time. The receptor was isolated from a man aged 40-49 years with active or convalescent COVID-19. The sequenced sample consisted of peripheral blood. The chain combines TRBV19 with TRBJ1-4; the D gene is possibly TRBD1 (6 bases). CDR3 nucleotide sequence: TGTGCCAGTAGTTCCAGACAGGCCGTCGGAAAACTGTTTTTT. Its protein is CASSSRQAVGKLFF.